The clone carrying this T cell receptor beta chain was counted a single time. This sample was included in a study of shared clonotypes between healthy human individuals. Across the study: The study enrolled a couple of women and a few men aged 18 to 49.

The healthy adult donors were HIV-negative and reported no recent acute infections or vaccinations. The V segment lost 0 bases and the J segment 4 bases; nucleotides outside the gene matches: 2. CDR3 length: 17 amino acids. Germline V lookup: CDR1 SGDLS, CDR2 YYNGEE. As processed by the authors: Owing to the provision of junction-only sequences devoid of quality scores by immunoSEQ, filtering differed. Here immunoSEQ multiplex PCR was the method, and the copy in TCRdb shows in-frame clones only, minus some. V and J calls plus clone size are reproduced from that table; the DNA served to infer D and trimming. The sample carries about 500,000 clones, roughly three quarters recorded once.

The clonotype originates from a woman aged 35 to 49 in good health. Some clones in this sample may be carry-over from other donors' samples. The V and J genes are TRBV9 and TRBJ2-1, with TRBD2 matching 15 bases. The sample consisted of PBMCs. The CDR3 region is CASSVGTSGRVYNEQFF. The CDR3 nucleotides are TGTGCCAGCAGCGTAGGGACTAGCGGGAGGGTATACAATGAGCAGTTCTTC.